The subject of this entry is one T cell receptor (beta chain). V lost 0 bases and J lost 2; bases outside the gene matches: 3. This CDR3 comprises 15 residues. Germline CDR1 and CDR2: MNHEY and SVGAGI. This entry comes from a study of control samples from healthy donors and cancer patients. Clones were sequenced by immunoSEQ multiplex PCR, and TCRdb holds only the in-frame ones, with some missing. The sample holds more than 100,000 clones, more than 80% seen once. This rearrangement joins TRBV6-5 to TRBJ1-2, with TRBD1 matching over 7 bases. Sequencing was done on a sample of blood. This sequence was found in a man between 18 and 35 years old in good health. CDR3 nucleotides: TGTGCCAGCAGTTACTCCAGGGGGGGAAACTATGGCTACACCTTC. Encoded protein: CASSYSRGGNYGYTF.